A single sample gave rise to the 20 T cell receptor beta chains below, sequenced in a study of OX40 agonist ivuxolimab in advanced cancers. Here immunoSEQ multiplex PCR was the method, and the copy in TCRdb shows in-frame clones only, minus some. This sample has 55,000 to 70,000 clones, with over 80% found just once. The sample in question was CD4+ or CD8+ T cells sorted from blood, obtained in a trial of the OX40 agonist ivuxolimab. The source is an adult with an advanced solid tumor such as melanoma, head and neck, liver or kidney cancer.

V is TRBV18 and J is TRBJ2-7, with D unclear. Per germline, CDR1 KGHSH and CDR2 LQKENI. The CDR3 totals 14 residues. Trimming took off 0 bases at V and 5 bases at J, with 11 bases between the two ends. In nucleotides, the CDR3 is TGTGCCAGCTCACCACCTAATTCTCTTCACGAGCAGTACTTC. This sequence encodes CASSPPNSLHEQYF. Full variable domain (missing parts from reference TRBV18 and TRBJ2-7): NAGVMQNPRHLVRRRGQEARLRCSPMKGHSHVYWYRQLPEEGLKFMVYLQKENIIDESGMPKERFSAEFPKEGPSILRIQQVVRGDSAAYFCASSPPNSLHEQYFGPGTRLTVT.

V and J are TRBV7-9 and TRBJ2-1; D ambiguous. V was clipped by 1 base and J by 8 bases, with 9 bases between them. Germline CDR1 is SEHNR and CDR2 is FQNEAQ (reference sequence). The CDR3 sequence is 13 residues long. The CDR3 region is CASSLVSVDEQFF. Here the CDR3 DNA reads TGTGCCAGCAGCTTAGTCTCCGTAGATGAGCAGTTCTTC.

Points on this clone: Additional DNA sequences in this sample encode the identical CDR3. This chain uses TRBV27 with TRBJ1-5; 7 positions match TRBD1. Germline loops: CDR1 MNHEY, CDR2 SMNVEV (reference sequence). Trimming took 7 bases from V and 5 from J; bases not matched to a gene: 14. This CDR3 is 16 amino acids long. As DNA, the CDR3 is TGTGCCAGCAAAGACACCCGACAGGGCGGTCATCAGCCCCAGCATTTT. It codes for CASKDTRQGGHQPQHF.

In its sample, this clone was seen once. This chain links TRBV4-1 with TRBJ2-1; 12 bases fit TRBD2. Germline assignment: CDR1 MGHRA and CDR2 YSYEKL. J gave up 0 bases and V 3 bases, and 18 bases lay outside the gene matches. This CDR3 contains 22 residues. CDR3 DNA sequence: TGCGCCAGCAGCCAGTACTTAAGACTAGCGGGAGCCCTTCCGAGCTCCTACAATGAGCAGTTCTTC. Translated: CASSQYLRLAGALPSSYNEQFF.

The chain has TRBV7-2 and TRBJ2-6; D remains ambiguous. The CDR3 runs 16 residues. Germline V gives CDR1 SGHTA, CDR2 FQGNSA. V lost 5 bases and J lost 4, with 15 bases in between. The CDR3 region has the DNA TGTGCCAGCAGCCTCGCCCGGGCGGCGGGGGCCAACGTCCTGACTTTC. This encodes CASSLARAAGANVLTF.

The chain carries TRBV27 and TRBJ2-1; D is uncertain. Trimming cost V 8 bases and J 12 bases, with 11 bases left between them. The germline CDR1 and CDR2 sequences are MNHEY and SMNVEV (reference sequence). This CDR3 has 10 amino acids. CDR3 sequence (DNA): TGTGCCAGCGGTACAGTTGCGCAGTTCTTC. It specifies CASGTVAQFF.

The gene calls are TRBV28 and TRBJ2-6; D uncertain. The CDR3 is 14 amino acids. V was shortened by 2 bases and J by 2 bases, with 4 bases between the two germline ends. Germline V gene sequence: CDR1 MDHEN, CDR2 SYDVKM. CDR3 sequence: CASSLRAGANVLTF. The CDR3 region has the DNA TGTGCCAGCAGTTTAAGGGCTGGGGCCAACGTCCTGACTTTC.

The V and J genes are TRBV6-5 and TRBJ2-6; weak D call: TRBD1 (5 bases). V gave up 0 bases and J gave up 0 bases, with 6 bases separating them. CDR1 is MNHEY, CDR2 SVGAGI, per germline. The CDR3 has 16 residues. DNA of the CDR3: TGTGCCAGCAGTTACTCAGACAGCTCTGGGGCCAACGTCCTGACTTTC. Protein sequence: CASSYSDSSGANVLTF.

The V and J genes are TRBV7-3 and TRBJ2-2, with TRBD2 identical over 12 bases. After removal of 1 base from V and 6 bases from J, the junction contained 3 bases not matched to a gene. CDR1 and CDR2 from the germline V gene are SGHTA and FQGTGA. The CDR3 extends over 16 amino acids. The chain's CDR3 is CASSLKASGRAGELFF. The CDR3 nucleotides are TGTGCCAGCAGCTTAAAGGCTAGCGGGAGGGCCGGGGAGCTGTTTTTT. Supplemented by reference TRBV7-3 and TRBJ2-2, the full variable domain reads GAGVSQTPSNKVTEKGKYVELRCDPISGHTALYWYRQSLGQGPEFLIYFQGTGAADDSGLPNDRFFAVRPEGSVSTLKIQRTERGDSAVYLCASSLKASGRAGELFFGEGSRLTVL.

The chain combines TRBV7-8 with TRBJ2-2; D not resolved. This CDR3 has 15 residues. The ends were cut back, 5 bases at V and 3 bases at J, with 13 bases in the middle. The germline V gene has CDR1 SGHVS and CDR2 FQNEAQ. This CDR3 is CASSPFLGHTGELFF. In DNA form, the CDR3 reads TGTGCCAGCAGCCCCTTCCTCGGGCACACCGGGGAGCTGTTTTTT.

This clone was seen more than once but under ten times. CDR3 loop: CASSPNLAIGNEQFF. For the CDR3, the DNA is TGTGCCAGCAGCCCCAATCTAGCGATTGGCAATGAGCAGTTCTTC. This sequence joins TRBV7-9 and TRBJ2-1; possible D gene TRBD2, 6 bases. The germline V gene encodes CDR1 SEHNR and CDR2 FQNEAQ (reference sequence). V lost 5 bases and J lost 6, with 17 bases in between. The CDR3 spans 15 residues.

This clone occurred a few times. The chain employs TRBV2 and TRBJ1-3, with no clear D. Germline CDR1 and CDR2: SNHLY and FYNNEI. V lost 4 bases to trimming and J lost 2 bases, with 9 bases between them. This CDR3 has 14 residues. CDR3 coding DNA: TGTGCCAGCAGTGTTAAGGGCACTGGAAACACCATATATTTT. This gives the protein CASSVKGTGNTIYF.

This sequence joins TRBV18 and TRBJ2-7, with D possibly being TRBD1 or TRBD2 (5 bases each). The CDR3 totals 17 residues. The germline V gene encodes CDR1 KGHSH and CDR2 LQKENI. V gave up 0 bases and J gave up 2 bases, with 17 bases separating them. CDR3 loop: CASSPPGWRKGAYEQYF. The CDR3 coding sequence is TGTGCCAGCTCACCACCGGGGTGGAGGAAAGGGGCCTACGAGCAGTACTTC. The variable domain in full, completed from reference TRBV18 and TRBJ2-7, reads NAGVMQNPRHLVRRRGQEARLRCSPMKGHSHVYWYRQLPEEGLKFMVYLQKENIIDESGMPKERFSAEFPKEGPSILRIQQVVRGDSAAYFCASSPPGWRKGAYEQYFGPGTRLTVT.

The chain has TRBV13 and TRBJ2-7, with 10 bases matching TRBD2. Trimming took 5 bases from V and 5 from J; bases not matched to a gene: 6. This CDR3 is 14 amino acids long. CDR1 is PRHDT and CDR2 is FYEKMQ in the germline V gene (reference sequence). CDR3 coding DNA: TGTGCCAGCAGCCGCGGGCTAGCGGGAGACGAGCAGTACTTC. Translated, it gives CASSRGLAGDEQYF.

The chain has TRBV4-1 and TRBJ2-2; D perhaps matches TRBD2 (6 bases). V lost 1 base and J 5 bases, leaving 17 bases between the germline ends. The length of the CDR3 is 17 residues. The germline CDR1 and CDR2 sequences are MGHRA and YSYEKL. CDR3 residues: CASSQVDLGLSTGELFF. Here the CDR3 DNA reads TGCGCCAGCAGCCAAGTGGACTTGGGACTTTCTACCGGGGAGCTGTTTTTT.

The gene calls are TRBV5-1 and TRBJ2-5, with TRBD2 matching over 9 bases. The CDR3 loop spans 16 amino acids. J was trimmed by 2 bases and V by 0 bases; bases with no gene match: 5. CDR1 is SGHRS and CDR2 is YFSETQ in the germline V gene. The CDR3 bases are TGCGCCAGCAGCTTGGGGGCCCTAGCGGGGCAAGAGACCCAGTACTTC. Translated, it gives CASSLGALAGQETQYF.

J is TRBJ2-1 and V is TRBV9; D perhaps matches TRBD1 (6 bases). The germline V gene has CDR1 SGDLS and CDR2 YYNGEE. V was shortened by 0 bases and J by 9 bases, with 7 bases between the two germline ends. This CDR3 has 12 residues. Written as DNA, the CDR3 is TGTGCCAGCAGCGTAGAAGGGGGTGAGCAGTTCTTC. This codes for CASSVEGGEQFF. The whole variable domain, remainder taken from reference TRBV9 and TRBJ2-1, is DSGVTQTPKHLITATGQRVTLRCSPRSGDLSVYWYQQSLDQGLQFLIQYYNGEERAKGNILERFSAQQFPDLHSELNLSSLELGDSALYFCASSVEGGEQFFGPGTRLTVL.

The chain carries TRBV6-1 and TRBJ2-1, with D hard to call. CDR1 is MNHNS, CDR2 SASEGT, per germline. The CDR3 length is 17 residues. V was clipped by 1 base and J by 0 bases, with 13 bases between them. For the CDR3, the DNA is TGTGCCAGCAGTGAAGGTCAGACGTCGGGCTCCTACAATGAGCAGTTCTTC. Translated: CASSEGQTSGSYNEQFF.

This chain joins TRBV28 and TRBJ1-2, with 8 nucleotides matching TRBD1. V gave up 3 bases and J gave up 4 bases; unmatched junction bases: 7. The V gene's germline CDR1 is MDHEN and CDR2 SYDVKM. This CDR3 spans 15 amino acids. The CDR3 protein is CASSFPQGAGYGYTF. CDR3 bases: TGTGCCAGCAGTTTCCCTCAGGGGGCGGGCTATGGCTACACCTTC.

On this clone itself: The junction differs from germline at one of its ends, possibly a read error. The chain combines TRBV9 with TRBJ1-1; a weak D match, TRBD1 (6 bases). Germline CDR1 reads SGDLS; CDR2 reads YYNGEE. The CDR3 length is 14 residues. CDR3 bases: TGTGCCGGCAGCGAAGACAGGCCGAACACTGAAGCTTTCTTT. This sequence encodes CAGSEDRPNTEAFF.